This record concerns one T cell receptor beta chain sequence. Its matching antigen is unknown. This PCR relied on a set of 60 Vbeta primers and 13 Jbeta primers. The data were produced by immunoSEQ multiplex PCR, yet TCRdb's version contains in-frame clones alone and is incomplete. The sample has roughly 150,000 clones, about 75% seen once. The data were obtained in a study of cytomegalovirus exposure and HLA in healthy donors. The study's findings and limits: Later analysis reportedly placed an Asian-associated ancestry cluster below the approximately 680-donor mean in N-insertions. As a later analysis showed, a missense DCLRE1C variant was linked to trimming of TCR beta V- and J-genes. In all likelihood, a cluster of highly shared sequence variants was a sequencing artifact.

Unmatched junction bases numbered 10, after V lost 0 bases and J lost 7 bases. Per germline, CDR1 SGHNT and CDR2 YYREEE (reference sequence). The CDR3 extends over 16 amino acids. This TCR came from a male donor in good health and CMV-seronegative. Sequencing was carried out using PBMCs. The chain couples TRBV5-4 to TRBJ2-7; 10 bases match TRBD2. The CDR3 coding sequence is TGTGCCAGCAGCTTGGCCTTAGCGGGAGGAAAGAAAGAGCAGTACTTC. Its translation is CASSLALAGGKKEQYF. The full variable domain, its missing parts supplied by reference TRBV5-4 and TRBJ2-7, is ETGVTQSPTHLIKTRGQQVTLRCSSQSGHNTVSWYQQALGQGPQFIFQYYREEENGRGNFPPRFSGLQFPNYSSELNVNALELDDSALYLCASSLALAGGKKEQYFGPGTRLTVT.